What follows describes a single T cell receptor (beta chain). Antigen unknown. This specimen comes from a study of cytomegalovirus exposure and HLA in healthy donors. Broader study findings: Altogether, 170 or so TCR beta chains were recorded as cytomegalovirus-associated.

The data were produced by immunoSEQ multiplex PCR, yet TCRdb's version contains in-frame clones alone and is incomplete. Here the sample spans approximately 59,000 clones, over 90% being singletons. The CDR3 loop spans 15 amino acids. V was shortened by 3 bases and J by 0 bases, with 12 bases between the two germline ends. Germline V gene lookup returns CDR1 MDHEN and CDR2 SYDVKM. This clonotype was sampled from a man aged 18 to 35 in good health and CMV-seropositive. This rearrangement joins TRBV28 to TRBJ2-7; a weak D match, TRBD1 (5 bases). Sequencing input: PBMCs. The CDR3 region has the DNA TGTGCCAGCAGTTTCTCGACAGCCATCTCCTACGAGCAGTACTTC. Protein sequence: CASSFSTAISYEQYF.